The 32 T cell receptor beta chains in this list originate from one sample, sequenced in a study of beta chain features in type 1 diabetes. Study conclusions and caveats: Researchers report that Type 1 diabetes patients had moderately but significantly shorter TCRB CDR3s across all four CD4+ subsets.

Of the isolated RNA, all was reverse transcribed, and so the sequenced material was expressed TCRB transcripts. Profiled with immunoSEQ multiplex PCR; TCRdb holds only in-frame clones, not every one. The sample includes around 280,000 clones, approximately 16% of them seen just once. These receptors are not linked to any known antigen. Sequencing input: naive CD4+ T cells from blood. These receptors were taken from a man younger than 35 with type 1 diabetes.

The V gene is TRBV4-1, the J gene TRBJ2-1; 11 bases line up with TRBD2. The CDR3 length is 17 residues. V was pared by 1 base and J by 2 bases, with 4 bases of the junction left unmatched. Germline CDR1 reads MGHRA; CDR2 reads YSYEKL. Here the CDR3 DNA reads TGCGCCAGCAGCCAAGGTTTTAGCGGGGGGGCCTACAATGAGCAGTTCTTC. Translation: CASSQGFSGGAYNEQFF.

The chain couples TRBV5-8 to TRBJ2-4, with TRBD1 identical over 12 bases. CDR1 SGHTS and CDR2 YDEGEE come from the germline V gene. V trimming: 3 bases; J trimming: 6 bases; junction bases outside the gene matches: 4. This CDR3 is 15 amino acids long. CDR3 in amino acids: CASSSGQGARNIQYF. CDR3 nucleotides: TGTGCCAGCAGCTCGGGACAGGGGGCTCGAAACATTCAGTACTTC.

This clone came up a few times. This rearrangement joins TRBV7-2 to TRBJ2-1; 16 bases are a match to TRBD2. V lost 5 bases to trimming and J lost 7 bases; unmatched junction nucleotides: 5. CDR3 length: 16 residues. Germline V lookup: CDR1 SGHTA, CDR2 FQGNSA. The DNA of the CDR3 is TGTGCCAGCAGCCCGGGACTAGCGGGGGGGCAGAATGAGCAGTTCTTC. This codes for CASSPGLAGGQNEQFF.

This clone was counted a few times. The gene calls are TRBV19 and TRBJ1-6, with D possibly matching TRBD1 (6 bases). Germline V gene data show CDR1 as LNHDA and CDR2 as SQIVND (reference sequence). The CDR3 is made up of 13 amino acids. V gave up 6 bases and J gave up 9 bases, with 12 bases separating them. This CDR3 is CASSPGQRSPLHF. The CDR3, as DNA: TGTGCCAGTAGCCCCGGACAGCGTTCACCCCTCCACTTT.

This clone was picked up a small number of times. The J gene is TRBJ2-6, the V gene TRBV5-6; D uncertain. The V and J ends lost 4 bases and 1 base respectively, with 9 bases between them. Germline values: CDR1 SGHDT, CDR2 YYEEEE. This CDR3 is built from 15 residues. The CDR3 reads CASSNIGSGANVLTF. DNA of the CDR3: TGTGCCAGCAGCAATATCGGGTCTGGGGCCAACGTCCTGACTTTC.

CDR3 residues: CASSFATRRQGGTQYF. The CDR3 DNA is TGTGCCAGCAGCTTCGCGACCAGGCGGCAGGGGGGGACCCAGTACTTC. The genes are TRBV11-2 and TRBJ2-5, with D maybe TRBD1 (7 bases). Trimming removed 3 bases from V and 7 bases from J, with 21 bases in between. This CDR3 is 16 amino acids long. CDR1 and CDR2 from the germline V gene are SGHAT and FQNNGV.

This clone was found a few times. The chain links TRBV6-6 to TRBJ1-6; no clear D. The CDR3 covers 14 residues. V lost 2 bases to trimming and J lost 7 bases, with 9 bases between them. In germline, CDR1 is MNHNY, CDR2 SVGAGI (reference sequence). The CDR3 reads CASSYTGSNSPLHF. As DNA, the CDR3 is TGTGCCAGCAGTTACACGGGTAGCAATTCACCCCTCCACTTT.

In this sample, this clone turned up a few times. This chain joins TRBV6-5 and TRBJ2-6; D might be TRBD1 (5 bases). The CDR3 length is 15 residues. Germline assignment: CDR1 MNHEY and CDR2 SVGAGI. V was shortened by 4 bases and J by 1 base, with 8 bases between the two germline ends. Here the CDR3 DNA reads TGTGCCAGCAGTTCAGGGTTATCTGGGGCCAACGTCCTGACTTTC. This gives the protein CASSSGLSGANVLTF.

This clone was counted between two and nine times. The V and J genes are TRBV30 and TRBJ1-2; TRBD1 might be the D (5 bases). The V gene lost 2 bases and the J gene lost 8 bases, with 9 bases spanning the gap. The CDR3 loop spans 11 amino acids. Germline loops: CDR1 GTSNPN, CDR2 SVGIG (reference sequence). CDR3 DNA sequence: TGTGCCTGGAGTACAGGTCGAGGCTACACCTTC. It is translated as CAWSTGRGYTF.

The gene calls are TRBV28 and TRBJ2-3; TRBD1 aligns across 8 bases. The trim removed 6 bases at V and 2 bases at J, leaving 10 bases unmatched. CDR3 length: 16 residues. Germline V gene lookup returns CDR1 MDHEN and CDR2 SYDVKM. DNA for the CDR3: TGTGCCAGCAGAACATGGACAGGGCCCGACACAGATACGCAGTATTTT. It yields the protein CASRTWTGPDTDTQYF.

The gene calls are TRBV7-9 and TRBJ2-5, with 7 bases aligning to TRBD1. The trim removed 3 bases at V and 2 bases at J, leaving 3 bases unmatched. The CDR3 consists of 14 residues. CDR1 and CDR2 (germline): SEHNR, FQNEAQ (reference sequence). This CDR3 is CASSFRQGQETQYF. DNA of the CDR3: TGTGCCAGCAGCTTTCGACAGGGACAAGAGACCCAGTACTTC.

To note about this clone: Different DNA sequences within this sample yield the same CDR3. V is TRBV5-1 and J is TRBJ2-2; D is undetermined. CDR1 is SGHRS, CDR2 YFSETQ, per germline. Trimming cost V 0 bases and J 1 base, with 4 bases left between them. CDR3 length: 14 amino acids. The CDR3 loop reads CASSLVLNTGELFF. In nucleotides, the CDR3 is TGCGCCAGCAGCTTGGTTCTGAACACCGGGGAGCTGTTTTTT.

This clone has only a few counts. The V gene is TRBV11-2, the J gene TRBJ2-5; TRBD2 aligns across 12 bases. This CDR3 is built from 15 residues. In germline, CDR1 is SGHAT, CDR2 FQNNGV. With 5 bases clipped from V and 5 bases from J, the junction kept 6 bases outside the gene matches. The CDR3 sequence is CASSPSGGARETQYF. In DNA, the CDR3 is TGTGCCAGCAGCCCTAGCGGGGGGGCACGGGAGACCCAGTACTTC.

The gene calls are TRBV9 and TRBJ2-7, with D tentatively TRBD2 (6 bases). V shed 4 bases and J shed 2 bases, with 10 bases lying between them. The CDR3 has 13 amino acids. Germline-derived CDR1 and CDR2 are SGDLS and YYNGEE. This chain's CDR3 is CASSRSGAYEQYF. Written as DNA, the CDR3 is TGTGCCAGCAGCCGTAGCGGTGCCTACGAGCAGTACTTC.

This clone occurred a few times. J is TRBJ2-5 and V is TRBV15, with TRBD2 matching over 7 bases. The J segment lost 0 bases and the V segment lost 1 base, leaving 2 bases of the junction unmatched. Germline CDR1 and CDR2: LNHNV and YYDKDF (reference sequence). CDR3 size: 15 residues. Here the CDR3 reads CATSRAGTNQETQYF. The CDR3 DNA is TGTGCCACCAGCAGAGCCGGGACTAACCAAGAGACCCAGTACTTC.

V gene TRBV7-9 combines with J gene TRBJ2-3; a weak D match, TRBD2 (5 bases). The length of the CDR3 is 13 residues. Per germline, CDR1 SEHNR and CDR2 FQNEAQ (reference sequence). Between the trimmed V and J ends, which lost 1 base and 5 bases, there was a span of 7 bases. The CDR3 loop is CASSLGAGDTQYF. The CDR3 bases are TGTGCCAGCAGCTTAGGGGCGGGAGATACGCAGTATTTT.

The sample holds a few counts of this clone. This chain joins TRBV10-3 and TRBJ2-5; 8 nucleotides align to TRBD1. Trimming at V came to 7 bases and at J to 3 bases, leaving 4 bases not matched to a gene. Per germline, CDR1 ENHRY and CDR2 SYGVKD. This CDR3 is 13 amino acids long. The DNA for the CDR3 is TGTGCCATCACAGCACAGGGGGAAGAGACCCAGTACTTC. This translates into CAITAQGEETQYF.

There are a few counts of this clone. V is TRBV4-1 and J is TRBJ2-7, with 8 bases identical to TRBD2. The CDR3 extends over 17 amino acids. Per the germline V gene, CDR1 is MGHRA and CDR2 is YSYEKL. With V trimmed by 3 bases and J by 3 bases, 13 bases remained unmatched. The CDR3 is CASSQDQRGQPFYEQYF. The CDR3 DNA reads as TGCGCCAGCAGCCAGGACCAGCGGGGGCAACCCTTCTACGAGCAGTACTTC.

This clone appeared a few times. V is TRBV2 and J is TRBJ2-1; 7 bases match TRBD1. The J segment lost 12 bases and the V segment lost 11 bases, leaving 13 bases of the junction unmatched. The germline gives CDR1 SNHLY, CDR2 FYNNEI. The CDR3 has 12 amino acids. The CDR3 sequence: CAGSRTGRGQFF. The CDR3 DNA reads TGTGCCGGATCTAGGACAGGAAGGGGGCAGTTCTTC.

This chain connects TRBV25-1 to TRBJ2-3; 10 nucleotides match TRBD2. The CDR3 spans 14 residues. J lost 2 bases, V lost 8 bases, and 4 bases had no gene match. In germline, CDR1 is MGHDK, CDR2 SYGVNS. In DNA, the CDR3 is TGTGCCAGCGCTCTAGCGGGAGTCACAGATACGCAGTATTTT. This sequence encodes CASALAGVTDTQYF.

This clone was seen a handful of times. The rearrangement joins TRBV7-8 to TRBJ2-7; TRBD1 aligns across 8 bases. CDR3 length: 15 residues. The junction had 6 bases not matched to a gene; V was cut back by 3 bases and J by 2 bases. The germline V gene has CDR1 SGHVS and CDR2 FQNEAQ. This chain's CDR3 is CASSLGQAVTYEQYF. The DNA for the CDR3 is TGTGCCAGCAGCTTGGGACAGGCGGTAACCTACGAGCAGTACTTC.

The chain combines TRBV4-2 with TRBJ2-3; 9 nucleotides match TRBD2. With V trimmed by 0 bases and J by 5 bases, 6 bases remained unmatched. This CDR3 has 16 residues. The V gene's germline CDR1 is LGHNA and CDR2 YNFKEQ. The CDR3 bases are TGTGCCAGCAGCCAAGATCGAGCGGGGGGAGGAGATACGCAGTATTTT. Translated, it gives CASSQDRAGGGDTQYF.

V usage is TRBV4-1 and J usage is TRBJ2-1; weak D call: TRBD1 (6 bases). V was clipped by 1 base and J by 0 bases, with 16 bases between them. The CDR3 contains 18 residues. CDR1 and CDR2 from the germline V gene are MGHRA and YSYEKL. CDR3 nucleotide sequence: TGCGCCAGCAGCCAAGGGACAGCTAGCCTAAGCTCCTACAATGAGCAGTTCTTC. Translation: CASSQGTASLSSYNEQFF.

This clone was recorded a few times. The chain is built from TRBV2 and TRBJ2-3; D is undetermined. Germline lookup yields CDR1 SNHLY and CDR2 FYNNEI. Trimming took off 9 bases at V and 3 bases at J, with 7 bases between the two ends. CDR3 length: 11 amino acids. CDR3 coding DNA: TGTGCCAGTATTATAACAGATACGCAGTATTTT. This gives the protein CASIITDTQYF. Complete variable domain (other parts from reference TRBV2 and TRBJ2-3): EPEVTQTPSHQVTQMGQEVILRCVPISNHLYFYWYRQILGQKVEFLVSFYNNEISEKSEIFDDQFSVERPDGSNFTLKIRSTKLEDSAMYFCASIITDTQYFGPGTRLTVL.

The chain combines TRBV6-6 with TRBJ2-5, with unresolved D. CDR3 length: 14 residues. CDR1 and CDR2 (germline): MNHNY, SVGAGI (reference sequence). V lost 2 bases to trimming and J lost 1 base, with 8 bases between them. The CDR3 nucleotides are TGTGCCAGCAGTTACCGCCACACCCAAGAGACCCAGTACTTC. It encodes CASSYRHTQETQYF.

The CDR3 DNA is TGTGCCAGCAGCCCTTACAGGGCTGAGCAGTTCTTC. Amino acids: CASSPYRAEQFF. The chain is built from TRBV27 and TRBJ2-1, with D possibly matching TRBD1 (6 bases). V shed 6 bases and J shed 9 bases, with 12 bases lying between them. CDR3 length equals 12 residues. The germline gives CDR1 MNHEY, CDR2 SMNVEV (reference sequence).

This clone was counted a few times. The V call is TRBV29-1, the J call TRBJ2-1; 7 positions agree with TRBD2. Germline loops: CDR1 SQVTM, CDR2 ANQGSEA. Trimming took 8 bases from V and 12 from J; bases not matched to a gene: 10. The CDR3 consists of 11 residues. CDR3 protein: CSSASGGGQFF. As DNA, the CDR3 is TGCAGCTCCGCCTCGGGCGGGGGGCAGTTCTTC.

This sequence joins TRBV6-6 and TRBJ1-2; possible D gene TRBD1, 5 bases. Germline CDR1 reads MNHNY; CDR2 reads SVGAGI (reference sequence). Trimming removed 8 bases from V and 5 bases from J, with 18 bases in between. The length of the CDR3 is 14 residues. CDR3 in DNA: TGTGCCAGCGGGACTACGGGCCTCGGGTATGGCTACACCTTC. Protein: CASGTTGLGYGYTF.

V gene TRBV5-1 combines with J gene TRBJ2-5; D remains unclear. V lost 0 bases, J lost 5 bases, and 14 bases lay in between. Germline V gene data show CDR1 as SGHRS and CDR2 as YFSETQ. The CDR3 spans 15 residues. CDR3 protein: CASSLGAFTEETQYF. The CDR3 coding sequence is TGCGCCAGCAGCTTGGGGGCCTTCACCGAGGAGACCCAGTACTTC.

The rearrangement links TRBV2 to TRBJ1-1; D perhaps matches TRBD1 (6 bases). V lost 4 bases to trimming and J lost 0 bases, with 9 bases between them. This CDR3 contains 14 residues. CDR1 and CDR2 (germline): SNHLY, FYNNEI. The DNA of the CDR3 is TGTGCCAGCAGTGGAGGACAGATGAACACTGAAGCTTTCTTT. This gives the protein CASSGGQMNTEAFF.

The chain uses TRBV5-1 and TRBJ2-6; D is undetermined. This CDR3 is 15 amino acids long. V gave up 1 base and J gave up 1 base, with 6 bases separating them. The germline gives CDR1 SGHRS, CDR2 YFSETQ. The CDR3 is CASSLMESGANVLTF. In DNA form, the CDR3 reads TGCGCCAGCAGCTTGATGGAGTCTGGGGCCAACGTCCTGACTTTC. Combining the CDR3 with reference TRBV5-1 and TRBJ2-6 gives the whole variable domain KAGVTQTPRYLIKTRGQQVTLSCSPISGHRSVSWYQQTPGQGLQFLFEYFSETQRNKGNFPGRFSGRQFSNSRSEMNVSTLELGDSALYLCASSLMESGANVLTFGAGSRLTVL.

The chain carries TRBV28 and TRBJ2-3; 7 nucleotides agree with TRBD2. The V and J ends lost 2 bases and 2 bases, in that order; junction bases with no gene match: 4. This CDR3 spans 15 amino acids. CDR1 MDHEN and CDR2 SYDVKM come from the germline V gene. The CDR3 loop reads CASSLRGGPTDTQYF. For the CDR3, the DNA is TGTGCCAGCAGTTTACGCGGGGGACCCACAGATACGCAGTATTTT.